These 12 T cell receptor beta chains were sequenced from one sample in a study of blood T cell repertoires in COVID-19. Only in-frame clones appear in the TCRdb table, and some are missing; sequencing was by immunoSEQ multiplex PCR. Among around 54,000 clones listed, around 73% were seen once. The specimen was PBMCs or T cells enriched from blood (not recorded which). The receptor set was obtained from a woman in her forties or fifties with acute COVID-19.

The chain carries TRBV5-4 and TRBJ1-1, with TRBD1 identical over 10 bases. J was trimmed by 0 bases and V by 2 bases; bases with no gene match: 1. Germline assignment: CDR1 SGHNT and CDR2 YYREEE (reference sequence). This CDR3 is built from 15 residues. The CDR3 DNA reads TGTGCCAGCAGCTTAGGGACAGGGGTGAACACTGAAGCTTTCTTT. It specifies CASSLGTGVNTEAFF.

A single count supports this clone. This chain connects TRBV15 to TRBJ1-5; TRBD1 agrees at 10 bases. V dropped 0 bases and J dropped 7; count of bases not matched to a gene: 9. Germline V lookup: CDR1 LNHNV, CDR2 YYDKDF (reference sequence). CDR3 size: 17 residues. The CDR3 loop reads CATSRDRDRGRGQPQHF. The CDR3 DNA reads TGTGCCACCAGCAGAGATCGGGACAGGGGAAGGGGGCAGCCCCAGCATTTT.

This clone showed up just a few times. The chain couples TRBV28 to TRBJ1-1, with unresolved D. Germline V gene data show CDR1 as MDHEN and CDR2 as SYDVKM. With 0 bases removed from V and 10 bases from J, the gap between germline ends came to 18 bases. This CDR3 has 15 residues. The CDR3 loop is CASSLWAGGAPGAFF. CDR3 sequence (DNA): TGTGCCAGCAGTTTATGGGCCGGAGGCGCACCCGGAGCTTTCTTT.

The chain recombines TRBV19 with TRBJ2-1; 7 positions agree with TRBD1. Per germline, CDR1 LNHDA and CDR2 SQIVND (reference sequence). CDR3 size: 15 residues. The J segment lost 8 bases and the V segment lost 4 bases, leaving 11 bases of the junction unmatched. The CDR3 protein is CASSTYRGLGHEQFF. The CDR3 DNA is TGTGCCAGTAGTACCTACAGGGGCCTGGGCCATGAGCAGTTCTTC.

This chain uses TRBV4-1 with TRBJ1-2, with 7 nucleotides matching TRBD1. Unmatched junction bases numbered 2, after V lost 1 base and J lost 9 bases. Per germline, CDR1 MGHRA and CDR2 YSYEKL. The CDR3 covers 12 residues. The CDR3: CASSQGDRSYTF. CDR3 bases: TGCGCCAGCAGCCAAGGGGACAGAAGCTACACCTTC.

This sequence joins TRBV6-5 and TRBJ1-3; TRBD1 matches at 8 bases. The CDR3 spans 15 residues. J lost 0 bases, V lost 4 bases, and 2 bases had no gene match. Germline CDR1 reads MNHEY; CDR2 reads SVGAGI. The CDR3 region is CASSWTGYSGNTIYF. In DNA, the CDR3 is TGTGCCAGCAGTTGGACAGGGTACTCTGGAAACACCATATATTTT.

This chain uses TRBV19 with TRBJ1-6, with 7 bases lining up with TRBD1. The CDR3 contains 13 residues. Looked up from germline, CDR1 is LNHDA and CDR2 is SQIVND (reference sequence). Trimming cost V 8 bases and J 7 bases; bases outside gene matches: 5. CDR3 sequence (DNA): TGTGCCAGTCGGGACAGCCAAAATTCACCCCTCCACTTT. Its protein is CASRDSQNSPLHF.

This chain uses TRBV3-1 (or the pseudogene TRBV3-2) with TRBJ2-3, with 9 positions matching TRBD2. Germline values: CDR1 LGHDT, CDR2 YNNKEL (reference sequence). CDR3 length: 16 residues. Trimming removed 6 bases from V and 3 bases from J; junction bases left unmatched: 10. The CDR3 DNA follows: TGTGCCAGCAGGAAGGAAGCGGGGGGAATGACAGATACGCAGTATTTT. Its translation is CASRKEAGGMTDTQYF.

This clone was picked up a small number of times. The rearrangement links TRBV3-1 (or the pseudogene TRBV3-2) to TRBJ2-3; a weak D match, TRBD1 (5 bases). V lost 3 bases and J lost 8, with 15 bases in between. Germline V gives CDR1 LGHDT, CDR2 YNNKEL (reference sequence). The CDR3 runs to 14 residues. CDR3 in DNA: TGTGCCAGCAGCCACACCCTATCCCAGGGTACGCAGTATTTT. Translation gives CASSHTLSQGTQYF.

In DNA, the CDR3 is TGTGCCAGCAGCCAAGATCTGACATCTGCAACTAATGAAAAACTGTTTTTT. Translating gives CASSQDLTSATNEKLFF. This rearrangement joins TRBV3-1 (or the pseudogene TRBV3-2) to TRBJ1-4; no clear D. V lost 0 bases, J lost 0 bases, and 11 bases lay in between. Germline lookup yields CDR1 LGHDT and CDR2 YNNKEL (reference sequence). The CDR3 runs 17 residues.

In its sample, this clone was seen once. J is TRBJ2-2 and V is TRBV5-1; tentatively, D is TRBD1 (6 bases). The CDR3 consists of 15 residues. Germline CDR1 SGHRS, CDR2 YFSETQ. Trimming left V 0 bases short and J 6 bases short, with 12 bases between. The CDR3 coding sequence is TGCGCCAGCAGCTTGGACAGGGTTGGGGCCGGGGAGCTGTTTTTT. This codes for CASSLDRVGAGELFF.

This chain links TRBV28 with TRBJ2-4; possible D gene TRBD2, 7 bases. The CDR3 totals 16 residues. Trimming stripped 9 bases from V and 0 bases from J, with 18 bases between. Germline V gives CDR1 MDHEN, CDR2 SYDVKM. DNA of the CDR3: TGTGCCAGTTCGGAGCCGGGGGGCCTAGCCAAAAACATTCAGTACTTC. Translated, it gives CASSEPGGLAKNIQYF.